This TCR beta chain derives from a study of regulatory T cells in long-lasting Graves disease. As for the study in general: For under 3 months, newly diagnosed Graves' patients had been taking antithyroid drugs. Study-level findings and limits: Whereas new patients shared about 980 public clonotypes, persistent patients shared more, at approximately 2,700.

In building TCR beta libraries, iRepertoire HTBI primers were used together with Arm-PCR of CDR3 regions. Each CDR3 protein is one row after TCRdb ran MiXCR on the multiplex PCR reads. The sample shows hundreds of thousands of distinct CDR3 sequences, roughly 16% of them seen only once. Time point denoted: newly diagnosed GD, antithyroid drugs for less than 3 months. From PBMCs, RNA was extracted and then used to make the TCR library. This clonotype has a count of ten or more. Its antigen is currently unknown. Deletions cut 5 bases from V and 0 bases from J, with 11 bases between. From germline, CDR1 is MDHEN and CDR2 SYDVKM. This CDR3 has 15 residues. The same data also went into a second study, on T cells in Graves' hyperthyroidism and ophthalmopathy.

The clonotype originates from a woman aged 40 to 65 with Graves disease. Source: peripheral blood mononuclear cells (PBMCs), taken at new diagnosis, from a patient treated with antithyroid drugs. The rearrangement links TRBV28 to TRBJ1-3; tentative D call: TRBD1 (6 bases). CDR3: CASSRGQPSGNTIYF. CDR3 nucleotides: TGTGCCAGCAGTCGTGGACAGCCCTCTGGAAACACCATATATTTT.